At least ten counts were recorded for the clone carrying this TCR beta chain. This specimen comes from a study of Graves' ophthalmopathy and Graves' hyperthyroidism. TCR beta CDR3 regions were amplified from RNA transcripts. HTBI primers primed a first-round RT-PCR, and a second-round multiplex PCR followed. MiXCR was run by TCRdb on the multiplex PCR reads, yielding one entry per CDR3 protein. This sample has 350,000 or so distinct CDR3 sequences, with roughly 15% found just once. The CDR3 totals 16 residues. The germline gives CDR1 LGHNA, CDR2 YNFKEQ. Trimming removed 2 bases at V and 1 base at J, with 11 bases between.

The source of this sequence is an adult man with Graves' ophthalmopathy. Sequencing was performed on peripheral blood. The chain employs TRBV4-2 and TRBJ2-2; D not certain. CDR3 sequence: CASSQPTQGNTGELFF. CDR3 DNA sequence: TGTGCCAGCAGCCAACCAACACAAGGGAACACCGGGGAGCTGTTTTTT.